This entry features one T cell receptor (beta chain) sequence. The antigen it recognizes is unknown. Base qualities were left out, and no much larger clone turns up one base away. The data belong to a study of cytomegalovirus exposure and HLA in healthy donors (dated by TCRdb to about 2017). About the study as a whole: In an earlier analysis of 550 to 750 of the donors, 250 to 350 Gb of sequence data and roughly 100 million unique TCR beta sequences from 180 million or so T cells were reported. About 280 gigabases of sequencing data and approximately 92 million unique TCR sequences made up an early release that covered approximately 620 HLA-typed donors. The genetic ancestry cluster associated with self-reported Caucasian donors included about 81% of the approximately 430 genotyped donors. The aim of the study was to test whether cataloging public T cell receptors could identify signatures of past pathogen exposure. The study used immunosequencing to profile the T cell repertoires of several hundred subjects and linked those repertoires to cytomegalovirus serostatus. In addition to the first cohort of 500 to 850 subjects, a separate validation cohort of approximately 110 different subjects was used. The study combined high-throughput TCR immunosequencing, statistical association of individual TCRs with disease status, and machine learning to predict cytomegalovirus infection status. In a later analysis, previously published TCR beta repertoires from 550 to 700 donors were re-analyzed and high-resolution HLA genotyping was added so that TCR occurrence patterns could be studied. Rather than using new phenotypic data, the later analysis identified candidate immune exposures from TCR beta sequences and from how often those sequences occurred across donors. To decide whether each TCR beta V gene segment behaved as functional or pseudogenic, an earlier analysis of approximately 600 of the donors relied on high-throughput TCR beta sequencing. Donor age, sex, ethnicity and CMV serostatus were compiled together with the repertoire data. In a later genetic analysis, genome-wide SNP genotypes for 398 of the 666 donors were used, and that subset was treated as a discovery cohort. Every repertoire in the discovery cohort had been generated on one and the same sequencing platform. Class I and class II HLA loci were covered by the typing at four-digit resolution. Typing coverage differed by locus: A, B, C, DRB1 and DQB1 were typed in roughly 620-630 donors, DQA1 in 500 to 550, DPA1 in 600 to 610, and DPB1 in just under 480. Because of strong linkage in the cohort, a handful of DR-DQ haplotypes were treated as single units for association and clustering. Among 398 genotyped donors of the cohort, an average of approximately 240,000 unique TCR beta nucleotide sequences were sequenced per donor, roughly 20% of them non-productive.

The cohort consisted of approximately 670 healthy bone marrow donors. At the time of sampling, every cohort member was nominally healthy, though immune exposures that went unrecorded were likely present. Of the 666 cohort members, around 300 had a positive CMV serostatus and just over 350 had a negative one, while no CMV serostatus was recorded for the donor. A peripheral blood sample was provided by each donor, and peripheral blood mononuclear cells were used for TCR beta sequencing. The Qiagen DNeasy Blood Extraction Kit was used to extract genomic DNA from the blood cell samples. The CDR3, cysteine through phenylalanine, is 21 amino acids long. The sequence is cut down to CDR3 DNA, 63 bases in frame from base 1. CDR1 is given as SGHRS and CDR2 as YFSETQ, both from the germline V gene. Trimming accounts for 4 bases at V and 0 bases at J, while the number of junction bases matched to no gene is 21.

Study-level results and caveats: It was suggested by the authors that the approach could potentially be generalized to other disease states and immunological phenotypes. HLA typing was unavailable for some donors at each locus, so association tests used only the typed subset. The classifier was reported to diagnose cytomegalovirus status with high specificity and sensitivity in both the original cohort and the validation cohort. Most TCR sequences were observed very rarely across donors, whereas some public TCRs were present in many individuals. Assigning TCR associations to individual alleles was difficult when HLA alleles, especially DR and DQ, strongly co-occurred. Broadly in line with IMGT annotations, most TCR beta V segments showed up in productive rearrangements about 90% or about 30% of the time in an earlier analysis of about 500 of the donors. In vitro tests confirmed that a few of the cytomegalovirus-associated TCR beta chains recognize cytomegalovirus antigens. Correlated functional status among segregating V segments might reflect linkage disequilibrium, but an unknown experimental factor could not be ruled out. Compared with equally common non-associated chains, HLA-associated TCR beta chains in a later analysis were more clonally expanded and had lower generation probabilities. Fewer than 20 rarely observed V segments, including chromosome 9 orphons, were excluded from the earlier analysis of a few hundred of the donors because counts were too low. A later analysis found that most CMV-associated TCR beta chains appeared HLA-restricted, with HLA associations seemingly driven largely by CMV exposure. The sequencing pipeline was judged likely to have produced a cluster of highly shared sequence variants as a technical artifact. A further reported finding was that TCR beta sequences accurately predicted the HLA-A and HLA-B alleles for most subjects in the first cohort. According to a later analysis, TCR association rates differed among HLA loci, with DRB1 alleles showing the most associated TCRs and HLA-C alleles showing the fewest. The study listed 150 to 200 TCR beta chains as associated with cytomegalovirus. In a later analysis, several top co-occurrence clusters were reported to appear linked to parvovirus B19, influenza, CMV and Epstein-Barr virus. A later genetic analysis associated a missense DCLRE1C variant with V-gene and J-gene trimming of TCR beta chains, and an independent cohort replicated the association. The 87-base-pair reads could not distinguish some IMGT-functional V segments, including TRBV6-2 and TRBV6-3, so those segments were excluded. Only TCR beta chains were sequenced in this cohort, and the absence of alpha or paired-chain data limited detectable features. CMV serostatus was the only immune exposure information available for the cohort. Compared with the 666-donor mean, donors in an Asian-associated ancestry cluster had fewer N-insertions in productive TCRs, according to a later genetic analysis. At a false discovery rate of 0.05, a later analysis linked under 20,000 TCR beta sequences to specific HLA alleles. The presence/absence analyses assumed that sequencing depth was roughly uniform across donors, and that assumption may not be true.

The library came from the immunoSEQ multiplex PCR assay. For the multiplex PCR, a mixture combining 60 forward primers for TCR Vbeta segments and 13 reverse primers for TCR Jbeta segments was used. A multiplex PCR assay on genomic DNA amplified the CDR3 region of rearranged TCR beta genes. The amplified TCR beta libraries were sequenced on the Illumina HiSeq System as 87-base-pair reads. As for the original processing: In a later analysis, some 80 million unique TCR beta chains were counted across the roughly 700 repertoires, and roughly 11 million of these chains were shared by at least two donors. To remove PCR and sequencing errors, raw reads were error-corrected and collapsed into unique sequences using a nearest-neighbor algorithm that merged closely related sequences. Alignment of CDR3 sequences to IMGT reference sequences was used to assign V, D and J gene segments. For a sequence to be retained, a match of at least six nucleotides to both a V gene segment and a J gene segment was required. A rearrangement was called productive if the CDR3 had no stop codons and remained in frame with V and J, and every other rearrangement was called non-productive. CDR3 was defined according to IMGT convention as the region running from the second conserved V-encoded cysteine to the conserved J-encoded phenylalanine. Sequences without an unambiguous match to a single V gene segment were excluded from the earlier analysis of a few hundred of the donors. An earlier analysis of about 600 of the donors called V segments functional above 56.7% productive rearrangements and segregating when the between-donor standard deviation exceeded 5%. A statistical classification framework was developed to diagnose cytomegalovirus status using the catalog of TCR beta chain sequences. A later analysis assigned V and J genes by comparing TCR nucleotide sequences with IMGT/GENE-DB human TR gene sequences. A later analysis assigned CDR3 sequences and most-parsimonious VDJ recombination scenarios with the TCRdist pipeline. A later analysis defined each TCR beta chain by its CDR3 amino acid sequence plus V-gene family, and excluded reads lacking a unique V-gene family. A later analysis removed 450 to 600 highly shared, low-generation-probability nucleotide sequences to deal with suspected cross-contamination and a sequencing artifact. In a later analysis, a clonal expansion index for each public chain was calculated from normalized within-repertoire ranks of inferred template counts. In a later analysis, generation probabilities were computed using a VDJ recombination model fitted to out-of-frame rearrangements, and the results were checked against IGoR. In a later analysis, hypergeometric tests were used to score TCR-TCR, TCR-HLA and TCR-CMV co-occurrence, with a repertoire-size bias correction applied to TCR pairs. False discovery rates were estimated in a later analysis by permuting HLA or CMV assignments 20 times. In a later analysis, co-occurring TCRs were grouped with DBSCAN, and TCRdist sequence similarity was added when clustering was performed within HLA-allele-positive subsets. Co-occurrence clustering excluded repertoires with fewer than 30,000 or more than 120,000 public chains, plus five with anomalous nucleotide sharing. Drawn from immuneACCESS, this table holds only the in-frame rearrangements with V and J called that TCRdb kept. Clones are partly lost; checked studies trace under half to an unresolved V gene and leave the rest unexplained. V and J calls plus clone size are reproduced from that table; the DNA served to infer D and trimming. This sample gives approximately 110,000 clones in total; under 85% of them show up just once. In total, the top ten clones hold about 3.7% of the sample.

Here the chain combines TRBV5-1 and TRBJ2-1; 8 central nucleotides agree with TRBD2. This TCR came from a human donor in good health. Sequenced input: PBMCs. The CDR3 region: CASSPEGRLAKKGGSYNEQFF. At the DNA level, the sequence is TGCGCCAGCAGCCCCGAAGGGAGACTAGCGAAGAAAGGTGGCTCCTACAATGAGCAGTTCTTC.